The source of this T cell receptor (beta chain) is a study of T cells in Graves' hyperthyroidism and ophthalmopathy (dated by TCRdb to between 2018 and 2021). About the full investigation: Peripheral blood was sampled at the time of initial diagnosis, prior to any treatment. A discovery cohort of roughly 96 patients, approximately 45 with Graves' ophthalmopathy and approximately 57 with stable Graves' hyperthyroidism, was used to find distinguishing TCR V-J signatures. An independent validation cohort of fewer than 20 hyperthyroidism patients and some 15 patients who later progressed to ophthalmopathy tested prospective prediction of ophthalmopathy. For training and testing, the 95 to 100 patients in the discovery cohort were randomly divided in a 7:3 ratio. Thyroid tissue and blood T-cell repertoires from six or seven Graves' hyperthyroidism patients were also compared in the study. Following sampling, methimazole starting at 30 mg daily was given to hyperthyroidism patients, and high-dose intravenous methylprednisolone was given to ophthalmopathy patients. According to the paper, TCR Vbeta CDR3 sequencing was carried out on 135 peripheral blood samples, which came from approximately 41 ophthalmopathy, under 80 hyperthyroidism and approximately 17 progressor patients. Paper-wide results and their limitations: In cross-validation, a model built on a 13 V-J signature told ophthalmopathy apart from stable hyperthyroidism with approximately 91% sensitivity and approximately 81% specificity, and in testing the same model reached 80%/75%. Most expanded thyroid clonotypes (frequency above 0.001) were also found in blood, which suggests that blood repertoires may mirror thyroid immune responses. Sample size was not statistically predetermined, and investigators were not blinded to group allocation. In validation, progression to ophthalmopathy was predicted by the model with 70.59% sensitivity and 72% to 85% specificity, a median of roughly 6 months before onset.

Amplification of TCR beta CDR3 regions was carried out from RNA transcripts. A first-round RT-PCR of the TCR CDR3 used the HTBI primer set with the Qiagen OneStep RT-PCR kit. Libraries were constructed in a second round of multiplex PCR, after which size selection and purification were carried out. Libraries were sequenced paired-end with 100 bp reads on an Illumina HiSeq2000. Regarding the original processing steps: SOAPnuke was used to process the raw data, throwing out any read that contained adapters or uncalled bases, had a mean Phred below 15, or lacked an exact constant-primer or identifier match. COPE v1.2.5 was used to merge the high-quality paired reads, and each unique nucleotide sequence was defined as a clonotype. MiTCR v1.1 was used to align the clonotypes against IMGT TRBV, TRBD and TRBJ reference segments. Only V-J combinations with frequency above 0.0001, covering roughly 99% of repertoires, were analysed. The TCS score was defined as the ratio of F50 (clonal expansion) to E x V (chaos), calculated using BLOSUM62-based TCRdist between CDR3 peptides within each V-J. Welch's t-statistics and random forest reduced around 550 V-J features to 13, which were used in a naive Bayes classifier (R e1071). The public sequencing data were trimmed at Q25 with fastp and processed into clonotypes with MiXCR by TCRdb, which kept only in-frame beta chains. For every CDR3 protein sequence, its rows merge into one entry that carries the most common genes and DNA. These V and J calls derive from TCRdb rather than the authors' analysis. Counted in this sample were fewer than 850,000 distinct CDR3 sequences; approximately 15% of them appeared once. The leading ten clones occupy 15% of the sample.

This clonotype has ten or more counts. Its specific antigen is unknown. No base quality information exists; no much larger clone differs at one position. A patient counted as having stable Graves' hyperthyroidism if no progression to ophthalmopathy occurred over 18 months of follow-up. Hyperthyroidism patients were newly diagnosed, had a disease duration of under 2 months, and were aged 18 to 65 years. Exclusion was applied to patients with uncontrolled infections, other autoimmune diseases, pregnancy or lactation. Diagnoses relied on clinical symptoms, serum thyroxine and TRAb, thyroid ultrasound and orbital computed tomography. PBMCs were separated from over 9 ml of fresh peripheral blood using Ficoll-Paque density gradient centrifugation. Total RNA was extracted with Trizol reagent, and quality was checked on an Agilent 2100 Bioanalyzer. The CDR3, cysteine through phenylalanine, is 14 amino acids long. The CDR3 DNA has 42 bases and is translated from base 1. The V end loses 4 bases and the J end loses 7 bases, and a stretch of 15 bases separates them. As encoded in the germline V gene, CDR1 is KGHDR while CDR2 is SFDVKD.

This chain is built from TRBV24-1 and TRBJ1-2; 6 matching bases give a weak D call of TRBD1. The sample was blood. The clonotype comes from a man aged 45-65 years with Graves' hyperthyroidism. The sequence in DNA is TGTGCCACCAGTGACGCCACAGGGTTAAGTGGCTACACCTTC. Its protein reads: CATSDATGLSGYTF.